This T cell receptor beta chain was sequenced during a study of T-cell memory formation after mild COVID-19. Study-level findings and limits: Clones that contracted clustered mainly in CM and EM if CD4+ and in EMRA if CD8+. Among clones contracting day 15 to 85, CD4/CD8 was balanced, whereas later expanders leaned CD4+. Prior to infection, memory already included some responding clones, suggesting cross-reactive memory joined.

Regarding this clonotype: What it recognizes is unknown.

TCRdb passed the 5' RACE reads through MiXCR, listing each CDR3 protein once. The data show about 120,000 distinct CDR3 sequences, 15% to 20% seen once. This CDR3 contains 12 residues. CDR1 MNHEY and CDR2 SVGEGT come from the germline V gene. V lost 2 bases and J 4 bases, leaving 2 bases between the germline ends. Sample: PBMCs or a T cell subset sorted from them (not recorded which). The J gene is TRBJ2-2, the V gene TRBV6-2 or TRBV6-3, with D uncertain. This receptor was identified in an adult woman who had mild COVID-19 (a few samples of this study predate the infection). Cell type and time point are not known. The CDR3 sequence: CASSYPTGELFF. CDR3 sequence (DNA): TGTGCCAGCAGTTACCCCACCGGGGAGCTGTTTTTT.